A single sample gave rise to the 7 T cell receptor beta chains below, sequenced in a study of blood T cells in healthy people across ages. The second PCR ran about 6 to 12 cycles with a sample-barcoded 5' primer and J-beta primers. TCRdb ran MiXCR on the 5' RACE reads and lists one entry per CDR3 protein. The sample holds roughly 700,000 distinct CDR3 sequences, 45% to 50% seen once. The sequenced material came from blood. Source of these receptors: a woman aged 60-75 years in good health.

The J gene is TRBJ2-1, the V gene TRBV27; TRBD1 agrees at 10 bases. The J segment lost 8 bases and the V segment lost 5 bases, leaving 12 bases of the junction unmatched. Germline lookup yields CDR1 MNHEY and CDR2 SMNVEV (reference sequence). This CDR3 has 16 amino acids. Written as DNA, the CDR3 is TGTGCCAGCAGTCTTATAGGACAGGGGGATCGCGATGAGCAGTTCTTC. It codes for CASSLIGQGDRDEQFF.

This chain connects TRBV9 to TRBJ1-2; TRBD1 agrees at 7 bases. This CDR3 is 15 amino acids long. Germline CDR1 reads SGDLS; CDR2 reads YYNGEE. With V trimmed by 2 bases and J by 8 bases, 12 bases remained unmatched. The CDR3 reads CASSVLPTGENGYTF. Here the CDR3 DNA reads TGTGCCAGCAGCGTCCTCCCAACAGGGGAGAACGGCTACACCTTC.

As for this clonotype: This may arise from a read error, as a much more abundant clone is one base away. The chain has TRBV30 and TRBJ2-3; D uncertain. In germline, CDR1 is GTSNPN, CDR2 SVGIG (reference sequence). The V gene lost 4 bases and the J gene lost 2 bases, with 7 bases spanning the gap. The CDR3 runs to 12 residues. CDR3 bases: TGTGCCTGGATCCCCGACACAGATACGCAGTATTTT. Protein: CAWIPDTDTQYF.

The J gene is TRBJ1-2, the V gene TRBV12-3 or TRBV12-4, with D hard to call. The CDR3 runs to 13 residues. Trimming shortened V by 2 bases and J by 0 bases, and 4 bases separated the two germline ends. The CDR3 here is CASSLFTNYGYTF. Here the CDR3 DNA reads TGTGCCAGCAGTTTATTTACTAACTATGGCTACACCTTC.

The rearrangement joins TRBV20-1 to TRBJ1-2, with 7 bases that match TRBD1. Germline V gives CDR1 DFQATT, CDR2 SNEGSKA (reference sequence). After removal of 6 bases from V and 8 bases from J, the junction contained 9 bases not matched to a gene. This CDR3 spans 12 amino acids. The CDR3 here is CSATDRVVGYTF. In nucleotides, the CDR3 is TGCAGTGCAACAGACAGGGTAGTAGGCTACACCTTC.

This chain joins TRBV24-1 and TRBJ2-3; the D is unclear. The V gene lost 6 bases and the J gene lost 4 bases, with 10 bases spanning the gap. From germline, CDR1 is KGHDR and CDR2 SFDVKD. This CDR3 is 13 amino acids long. CDR3 region: CATSIDMADTQYF. As DNA, the CDR3 is TGTGCCACCAGTATCGACATGGCAGATACGCAGTATTTT.

This chain uses TRBV6-5 with TRBJ1-2; no firm D call. V lost 0 bases and J 6 bases, leaving 11 bases between the germline ends. The length of the CDR3 is 14 residues. Germline V gives CDR1 MNHEY, CDR2 SVGAGI. The CDR3 spells CASSYSEGVNGYTF. The CDR3 nucleotides are TGTGCCAGCAGTTACTCGGAGGGAGTTAATGGCTACACCTTC.